This T cell receptor (beta chain) was documented in a study of blood T cell repertoires in COVID-19. In the study overall: COVID-19 samples from acute and convalescent phases originated in the United States, Italy and Spain. The cDNA or gDNA used as material had been derived from T cells, B-cell-depleted T cells, or PBMCs.

Study processing details: Reference gene primer amplification yielded estimated nucleated cell counts. Clones were sequenced by immunoSEQ multiplex PCR, and TCRdb holds only the in-frame ones, with some missing. The D gene and trimming were derived from the DNA, and the V and J assignments and clone size from that table. Of a few hundred thousand clones listed, approximately 86% are singletons. Germline CDR1 and CDR2: LGHNT and FRNRAP. The V segment lost 7 bases and the J segment 4 bases; nucleotides outside the gene matches: 10. The CDR3 has 16 amino acids. This sequence originates from a woman aged 45-60 years who had recovered from COVID-19. Sequencing was carried out using peripheral blood. The genes are TRBV12-5 and TRBJ1-5; 10 nucleotides align to TRBD1. The CDR3 region is CASAKGTGVINQPQHF. The CDR3 DNA is TGTGCTAGTGCCAAGGGGACAGGGGTCATAAATCAGCCCCAGCATTTT.